This T cell receptor (beta chain) was obtained from a study of cytomegalovirus exposure and HLA in healthy donors. Study-level results: Rarity marked most TCR sequences, yet some public TCRs occurred in many donors.

This clone came up once. Its antigen is unknown. Sequencing was performed with immunoSEQ multiplex PCR; in TCRdb, only in-frame clones are kept and a portion is missing. Of 350,000 or so clones listed, around 86% are singletons. V lost 2 bases to trimming and J lost 5 bases; unmatched junction nucleotides: 3. Germline V gives CDR1 SGHNT, CDR2 YYREEE (reference sequence). The CDR3 length is 14 residues. The clonotype was recovered from a woman in her late teens or twenties in good health and CMV-seronegative. The genes are TRBV5-4 and TRBJ2-5; 10 nucleotides agree with TRBD1. Sequencing used PBMCs. CDR3 sequence: CASSFDRGQETQYF. CDR3 in DNA: TGTGCCAGCAGCTTTGACAGGGGGCAGGAGACCCAGTACTTC.